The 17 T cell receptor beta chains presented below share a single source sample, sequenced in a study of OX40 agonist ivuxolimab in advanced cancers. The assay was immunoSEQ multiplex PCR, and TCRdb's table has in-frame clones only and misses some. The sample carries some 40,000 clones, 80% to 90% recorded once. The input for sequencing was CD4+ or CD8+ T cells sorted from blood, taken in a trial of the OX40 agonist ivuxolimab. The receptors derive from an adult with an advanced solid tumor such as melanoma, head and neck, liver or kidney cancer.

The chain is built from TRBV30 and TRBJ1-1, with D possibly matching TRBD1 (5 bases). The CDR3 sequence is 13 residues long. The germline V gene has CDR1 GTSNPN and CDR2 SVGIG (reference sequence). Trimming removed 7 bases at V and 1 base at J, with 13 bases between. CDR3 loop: CASLGVRNTEAFF. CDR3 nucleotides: TGTGCCTCCCTGGGGGTACGGAACACTGAAGCTTTCTTT.

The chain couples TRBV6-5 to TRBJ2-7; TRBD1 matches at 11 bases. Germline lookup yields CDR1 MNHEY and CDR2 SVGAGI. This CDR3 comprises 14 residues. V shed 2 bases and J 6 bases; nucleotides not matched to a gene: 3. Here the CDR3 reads CASSYMGQGGEQYF. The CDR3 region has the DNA TGTGCCAGCAGTTACATGGGACAGGGGGGCGAGCAGTACTTC.

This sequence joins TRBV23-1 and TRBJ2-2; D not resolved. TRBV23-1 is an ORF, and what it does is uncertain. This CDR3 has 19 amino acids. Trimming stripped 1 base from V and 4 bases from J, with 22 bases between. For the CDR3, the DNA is TGCGCCAGCAGTCAATGGACCCTCCAACAAGTAGAGAGCACCGGGGAGCTGTTTTTT. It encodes CASSQWTLQQVESTGELFF.

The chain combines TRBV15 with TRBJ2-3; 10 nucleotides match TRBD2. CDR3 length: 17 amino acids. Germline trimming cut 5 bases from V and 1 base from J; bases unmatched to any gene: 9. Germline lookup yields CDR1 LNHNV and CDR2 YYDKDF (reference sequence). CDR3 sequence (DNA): TGTGCCACCAGCTCCGAGCGGGGGGGCCGGGGCACAGATACGCAGTATTTT. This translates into CATSSERGGRGTDTQYF.

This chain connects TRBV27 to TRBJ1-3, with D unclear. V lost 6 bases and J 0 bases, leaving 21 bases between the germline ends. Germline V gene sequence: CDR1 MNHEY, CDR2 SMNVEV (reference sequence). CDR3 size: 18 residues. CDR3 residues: CASSPPPRPRSSGNTIYF. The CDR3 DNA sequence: TGTGCCAGCAGCCCACCCCCTCGACCGAGAAGCTCTGGAAACACCATATATTTT.

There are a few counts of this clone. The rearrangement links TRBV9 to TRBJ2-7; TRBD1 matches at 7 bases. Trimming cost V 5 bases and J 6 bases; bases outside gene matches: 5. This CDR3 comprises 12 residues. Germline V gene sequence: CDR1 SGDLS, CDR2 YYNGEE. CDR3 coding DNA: TGTGCCAGCAGTTCTACAGGGGTCGAGCAGTACTTC. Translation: CASSSTGVEQYF.

This chain's CDR3 is CASSLAGSTDTQYF. The DNA of the CDR3 is TGCGCCAGCAGCTTGGCCGGCAGCACAGATACGCAGTATTTT. J is TRBJ2-3 and V is TRBV5-1, with D unresolved. The germline V gene encodes CDR1 SGHRS and CDR2 YFSETQ. This CDR3 spans 14 amino acids. With 0 bases removed from V and 0 bases from J, the gap between germline ends came to 5 bases.

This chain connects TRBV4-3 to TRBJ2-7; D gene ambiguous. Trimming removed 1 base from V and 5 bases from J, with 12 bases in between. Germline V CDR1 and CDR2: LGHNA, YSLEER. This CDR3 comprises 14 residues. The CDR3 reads CASSQALVGHEQYF. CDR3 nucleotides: TGCGCCAGCAGCCAAGCCCTAGTGGGCCACGAGCAGTACTTC.

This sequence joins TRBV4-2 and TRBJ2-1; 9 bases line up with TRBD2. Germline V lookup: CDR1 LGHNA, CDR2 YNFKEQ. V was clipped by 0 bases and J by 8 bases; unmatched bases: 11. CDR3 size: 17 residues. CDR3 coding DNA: TGTGCCAGCAGCCAAGAAGGATTGCTAGCGGGGTCGGATGAGCAGTTCTTC. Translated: CASSQEGLLAGSDEQFF.

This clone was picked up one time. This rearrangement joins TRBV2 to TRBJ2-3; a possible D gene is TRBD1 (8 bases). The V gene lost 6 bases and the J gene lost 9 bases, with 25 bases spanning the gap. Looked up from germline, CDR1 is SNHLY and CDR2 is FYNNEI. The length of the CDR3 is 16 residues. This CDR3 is CASRGGQGLSGVTQYF. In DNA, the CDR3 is TGTGCCAGCAGGGGAGGACAGGGTCTCAGCGGGGTGACGCAGTATTTT. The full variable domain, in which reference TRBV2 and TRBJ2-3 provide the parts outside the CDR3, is EPEVTQTPSHQVTQMGQEVILRCVPISNHLYFYWYRQILGQKVEFLVSFYNNEISEKSEIFDDQFSVERPDGSNFTLKIRSTKLEDSAMYFCASRGGQGLSGVTQYFGPGTRLTVL.

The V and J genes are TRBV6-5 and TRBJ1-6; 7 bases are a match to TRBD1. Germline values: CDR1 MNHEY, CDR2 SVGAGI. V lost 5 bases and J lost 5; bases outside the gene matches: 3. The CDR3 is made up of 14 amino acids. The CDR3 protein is CASSPGQDNSPLHF. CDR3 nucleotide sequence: TGTGCCAGCAGTCCAGGACAGGATAATTCACCCCTCCACTTT.

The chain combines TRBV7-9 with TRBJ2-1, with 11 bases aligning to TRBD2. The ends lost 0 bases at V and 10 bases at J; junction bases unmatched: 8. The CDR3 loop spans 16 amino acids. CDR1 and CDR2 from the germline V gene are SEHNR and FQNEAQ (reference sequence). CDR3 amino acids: CASSLALIAGGPEQFF. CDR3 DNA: TGTGCCAGCAGCTTAGCGCTGATAGCGGGGGGGCCGGAGCAGTTCTTC.

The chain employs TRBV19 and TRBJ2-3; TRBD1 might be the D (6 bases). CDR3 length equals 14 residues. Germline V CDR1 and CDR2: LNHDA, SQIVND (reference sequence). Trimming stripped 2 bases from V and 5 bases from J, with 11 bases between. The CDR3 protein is CASSIQGPQDTQYF. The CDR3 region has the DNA TGTGCCAGTAGTATACAGGGGCCGCAAGATACGCAGTATTTT.

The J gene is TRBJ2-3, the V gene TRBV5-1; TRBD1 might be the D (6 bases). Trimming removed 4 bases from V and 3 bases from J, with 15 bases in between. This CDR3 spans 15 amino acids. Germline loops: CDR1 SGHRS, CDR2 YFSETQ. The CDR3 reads CASSTGDTGTDTQYF. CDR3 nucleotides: TGCGCCAGCAGCACTGGGGACACAGGTACAGATACGCAGTATTTT.

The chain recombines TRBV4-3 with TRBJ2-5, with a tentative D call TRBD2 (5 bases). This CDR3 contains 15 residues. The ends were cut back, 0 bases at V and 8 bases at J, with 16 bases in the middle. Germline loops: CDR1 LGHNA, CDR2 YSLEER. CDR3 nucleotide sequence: TGCGCCAGCAGCCAAGAGAGAGCGGCGGACGATACCCAGTACTTC. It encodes CASSQERAADDTQYF.

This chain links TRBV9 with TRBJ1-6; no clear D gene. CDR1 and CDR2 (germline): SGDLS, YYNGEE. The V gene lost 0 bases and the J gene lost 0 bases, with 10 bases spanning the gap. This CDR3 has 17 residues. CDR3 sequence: CASSVGILSSYNSPLHF. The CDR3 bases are TGTGCCAGCAGCGTAGGGATACTCAGCTCCTATAATTCACCCCTCCACTTT. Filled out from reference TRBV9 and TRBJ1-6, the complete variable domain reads DSGVTQTPKHLITATGQRVTLRCSPRSGDLSVYWYQQSLDQGLQFLIQYYNGEERAKGNILERFSAQQFPDLHSELNLSSLELGDSALYFCASSVGILSSYNSPLHFGNGTRLTVT.

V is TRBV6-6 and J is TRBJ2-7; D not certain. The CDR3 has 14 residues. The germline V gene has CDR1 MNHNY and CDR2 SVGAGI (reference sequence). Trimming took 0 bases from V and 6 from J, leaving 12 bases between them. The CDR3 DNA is TGTGCCAGCAGTTACTCGATCAGTGGGGTCGAGCAGTACTTC. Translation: CASSYSISGVEQYF.